Shown below are 13 T cell receptor beta chains from a single sample sequenced in a study of T cell responses to AZD1222 COVID-19 vaccine (dated by TCRdb to the early 2020s). This specimen's time point label, interpreted: baseline before first vaccination. Library preparation employed the immunoSEQ multiplex PCR assay. TCRdb's version of the immuneACCESS table is confined to in-frame rearrangements and falls short of the full clone set. An unresolved V gene accounts for under half of the shortfall where checked; the remainder is of unknown origin. This sample gives 92,000 or so clones in total; roughly 87% of them show up just once. The ten largest clones capture around 1.6% of the sample. The sequences come from peripheral blood, collected on day 0 of AZD1222 vaccination. Source of these receptors: an adult in good health.

The gene calls are TRBV5-1 and TRBJ1-1; no definite D call. Looked up from germline, CDR1 is SGHRS and CDR2 is YFSETQ. The CDR3 is 15 amino acids. Trimming removed 4 bases from V and 5 bases from J, with 18 bases in between. The CDR3 protein is CASSPSEGSRTEAFF. In DNA form, the CDR3 reads TGCGCCAGCAGCCCCAGCGAGGGAAGCCGTACTGAAGCTTTCTTT. Complete variable domain (other parts from reference TRBV5-1 and TRBJ1-1): KAGVTQTPRYLIKTRGQQVTLSCSPISGHRSVSWYQQTPGQGLQFLFEYFSETQRNKGNFPGRFSGRQFSNSRSEMNVSTLELGDSALYLCASSPSEGSRTEAFFGQGTRLTVV.

This chain uses TRBV28 with TRBJ2-6; the D is unclear. Germline V gene sequence: CDR1 MDHEN, CDR2 SYDVKM. The V end was cut by 2 bases, the J end by 2 bases, with 10 bases between. CDR3 length: 16 residues. CDR3 protein: CASSLNTVAGANVLTF. DNA of the CDR3: TGTGCCAGCAGTTTAAACACCGTAGCTGGGGCCAACGTCCTGACTTTC. The full variable domain, rest sourced from reference TRBV28 and TRBJ2-6, is DVKVTQSSRYLVKRTGEKVFLECVQDMDHENMFWYRQDPGLGLRLIYFSYDVKMKEKGDIPEGYSVSREKKERFSLILESASTNQTSMYLCASSLNTVAGANVLTFGAGSRLTVL.

CDR3 loop: CASSQVSGGASPLHF. CDR3 coding DNA: TGCGCCAGCAGCCAAGTTTCAGGGGGAGCCTCACCCCTCCACTTT. The chain carries TRBV4-1 and TRBJ1-6; 7 bases line up with TRBD1. Germline CDR1 reads MGHRA; CDR2 reads YSYEKL. The CDR3 length is 15 residues. Trimming at V came to 1 base and at J to 10 bases, leaving 7 bases not matched to a gene.

The rearrangement links TRBV24-1 to TRBJ2-2, with 9 bases matching TRBD1. Germline V gene data show CDR1 as KGHDR and CDR2 as SFDVKD. The CDR3 loop spans 16 amino acids. V shed 4 bases, J shed 6 bases, and the junction held 8 bases outside the gene matches. The CDR3 loop reads CATSDSGTGQAGELFF. Here the CDR3 DNA reads TGTGCCACCAGTGACTCCGGGACAGGGCAGGCCGGGGAGCTGTTTTTT.

The chain joins TRBV3-1 (or the pseudogene TRBV3-2) to TRBJ2-3; 14 nucleotides match TRBD2. V shed 5 bases, J shed 6 bases, and the junction held 7 bases outside the gene matches. Germline loops: CDR1 LGHDT, CDR2 YNNKEL (reference sequence). This CDR3 region has 16 residues. The CDR3, as DNA: TGTGCCAGCAGCTGGAGGACTAGCGGGGGGCCGGATACGCAGTATTTT. Translation gives CASSWRTSGGPDTQYF.

The chain combines TRBV5-1 with TRBJ1-5, with 8 nucleotides matching TRBD1. Trimming took 5 bases from V and 2 from J; bases not matched to a gene: 3. Germline values: CDR1 SGHRS, CDR2 YFSETQ. The length of the CDR3 is 14 residues. CDR3 residues: CASRPDRGNQPQHF. The CDR3, as DNA: TGCGCCAGCAGACCGGACAGGGGCAATCAGCCCCAGCATTTT.

The chain is built from TRBV7-2 and TRBJ2-7, with TRBD2 matching over 15 bases. The CDR3 contains 16 residues. CDR1 SGHTA and CDR2 FQGNSA come from the germline V gene. J lost 2 bases, V lost 4 bases, and 3 bases had no gene match. CDR3 loop: CASSSGLAGGTYEQYF. CDR3 in DNA: TGTGCCAGCAGCTCGGGACTAGCGGGGGGCACCTACGAGCAGTACTTC.

This clone was seen only once. V and J are TRBV7-8 and TRBJ2-7; TRBD2 aligns across 14 bases. The germline CDR1 and CDR2 sequences are SGHVS and FQNEAQ. V was clipped by 1 base and J by 4 bases; unmatched bases: 0. This CDR3 contains 15 residues. Written as DNA, the CDR3 is TGTGCCAGCAGCTTAGGGACTAGCGGGGGGTACGAGCAGTACTTC. Encoded protein: CASSLGTSGGYEQYF.

The chain employs TRBV6-1 and TRBJ2-3; D uncertain. Germline values: CDR1 MNHNS, CDR2 SASEGT. This CDR3 has 14 residues. V was cut by 6 bases and J by 2 bases, with 12 bases left in between. In DNA, the CDR3 is TGTGCCAGCAGCGCCTTATCCCTCACAGATACGCAGTATTTT. As protein: CASSALSLTDTQYF.

The J gene is TRBJ2-2, the V gene TRBV9; perhaps TRBD2 as D (7 bases). This CDR3 contains 16 residues. V lost 4 bases, J lost 3 bases, and 16 bases lay in between. The germline V gene has CDR1 SGDLS and CDR2 YYNGEE. CDR3 nucleotides: TGTGCCAGCAGCCCTGGGCGGGGGCCCTACACCGGGGAGCTGTTTTTT. Residues: CASSPGRGPYTGELFF.

The chain uses TRBV6-6 and TRBJ1-1, with no clear D. V lost 6 bases and J lost 1, with 12 bases in between. This CDR3 comprises 14 residues. Germline lookup yields CDR1 MNHNY and CDR2 SVGAGI (reference sequence). CDR3 loop: CASSRMMGNTEAFF. The CDR3 nucleotides are TGTGCCAGCAGCCGTATGATGGGGAACACTGAAGCTTTCTTT.

This clone was seen only once. The rearrangement links TRBV28 to TRBJ1-1; no firm D call. V lost 5 bases, J lost 1 base, and 14 bases lay in between. Germline values: CDR1 MDHEN, CDR2 SYDVKM. The CDR3 has 15 residues. CDR3 residues: CASSPPQSRNTEAFF. Written as DNA, the CDR3 is TGTGCCAGCAGTCCCCCCCAGTCGCGGAACACTGAAGCTTTCTTT.

The chain is built from TRBV7-8 and TRBJ1-3; D possibly corresponds to TRBD1 (5 bases). Germline V gene lookup returns CDR1 SGHVS and CDR2 FQNEAQ. V was clipped by 4 bases and J by 8 bases, with 27 bases between them. CDR3 length: 18 residues. CDR3 nucleotide sequence: TGTGCCAGCAGCTCGGATCGTCTCCGTGGGGGAACGCGGCACACCATATATTTT. It specifies CASSSDRLRGGTRHTIYF.